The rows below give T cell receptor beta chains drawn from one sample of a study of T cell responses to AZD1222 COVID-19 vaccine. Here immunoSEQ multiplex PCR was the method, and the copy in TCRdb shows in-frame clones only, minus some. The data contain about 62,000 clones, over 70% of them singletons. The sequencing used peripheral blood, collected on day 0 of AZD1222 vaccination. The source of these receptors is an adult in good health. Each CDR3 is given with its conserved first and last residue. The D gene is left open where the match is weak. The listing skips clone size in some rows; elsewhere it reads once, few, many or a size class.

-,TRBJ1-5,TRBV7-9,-,TGTGCCAGCAGCTTAGACGGTCTCGGGCAGCCCCAGCATTTT,CASSLDGLGQPQHF
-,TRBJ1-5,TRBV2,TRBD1,TGTGCCAGCAGTGCGGAACAGGGGAGGCAGCCCCAGCATTTT,CASSAEQGRQPQHF
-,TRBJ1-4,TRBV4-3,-,TGCGCCAGCAGCCAAGATCTAGATATAAGGACTAATGAAAAACTGTTTTTT,CASSQDLDIRTNEKLFF
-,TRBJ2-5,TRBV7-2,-,TGTGCCAGCAGCTTAAACGGACACAAAGCCCAAGAGACCCAGTACTTC,CASSLNGHKAQETQYF
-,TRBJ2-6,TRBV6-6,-,TGTGCCACCTGGACAGATTTCTCTGGGGCCAACGTCCTGACTTTC,CATWTDFSGANVLTF
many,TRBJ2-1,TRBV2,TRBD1,TGTGCCAGCTTGGCAGGGGGCCGCAATGAGCAGTTCTTC,CASLAGGRNEQFF
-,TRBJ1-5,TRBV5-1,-,TGCGCCAGCAGCTTGTACCCCAGGCAGGGTGATCAGCCCCAGCATTTT,CASSLYPRQGDQPQHF
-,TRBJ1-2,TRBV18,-,TGTGCCAGCTCACCACAAGTAGGGGACGGCTATGGCTACACCTTC,CASSPQVGDGYGYTF
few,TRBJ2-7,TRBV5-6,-,TGTGCCAGTGGACAGGAGGGCTCCTACGAGCAGTACTTC,CASGQEGSYEQYF
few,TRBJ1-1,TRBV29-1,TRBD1,TGCAGCGTTAGTGAGGGGGCGTATGCTGAAGCTTTCTTT,CSVSEGAYAEAFF
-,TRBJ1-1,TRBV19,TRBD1,TGTGCCTGCTTAGACAGGGGGGGAACTGAAGCTTTCTTT,CACLDRGGTEAFF
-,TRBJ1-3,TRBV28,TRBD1,TGTGCCAGCATCTCGACAGGGTCAGGAAACACCATATATTTT,CASISTGSGNTIYF
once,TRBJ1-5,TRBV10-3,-,TGTGCCATCAGTGAGTCGGGAGGTAGCAATCAGCCCCAGCATTTT,CAISESGGSNQPQHF
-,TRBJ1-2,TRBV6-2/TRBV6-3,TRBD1,TGTGCCAGCAGCACTTCGGCCGGGACAGGGTTTTTCTATGGCTACACCTTC,CASSTSAGTGFFYGYTF
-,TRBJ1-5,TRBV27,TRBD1,TGTGCCAGCAGTTTTGGACAGGGAGCTCAGCCCCAGCATTTT,CASSFGQGAQPQHF
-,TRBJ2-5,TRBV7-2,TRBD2,TGTGCCAGCAGTGTAGCGGGGACGCGCCAAGAGACCCAGTACTTC,CASSVAGTRQETQYF
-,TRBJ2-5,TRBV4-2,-,TGTGCCAGCAGCCAAGTAGCTAGAGAGACCCAGTACTTC,CASSQVARETQYF
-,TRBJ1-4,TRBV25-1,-,TGTGCCAGCAGTGAATACGGGTGGGACAAGGACCTAAAACTGTTTTTT,CASSEYGWDKDLKLFF
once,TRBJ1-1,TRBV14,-,TGTGCCAGCAGCCAACCTATCCCACAGGGAAGTAAAGCTTTCTTT,CASSQPIPQGSKAFF
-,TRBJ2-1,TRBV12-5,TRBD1,TGTGCTAGTGGTCGGACAGGGACATACAATGAGCAGTTCTTC,CASGRTGTYNEQFF
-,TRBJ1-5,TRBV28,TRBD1,TGTGCCAGCGGCAAACAGGGGGCAAGGAATCAGCCCCAGCATTTT,CASGKQGARNQPQHF
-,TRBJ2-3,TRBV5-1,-,TGCGCCAGCAGCTTGGGCCCAAACACAGATACGCAGTATTTT,CASSLGPNTDTQYF
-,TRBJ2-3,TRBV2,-,TGTGCCAGCAACCCGGGGCCATCCCTCGATACGCAGTATTTT,CASNPGPSLDTQYF
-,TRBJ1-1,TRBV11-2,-,TGTGCCAGCAGCTTAGCAGGGGCGTCCTACGCTGAAGCTTTCTTT,CASSLAGASYAEAFF
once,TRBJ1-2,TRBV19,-,TGTGCCAGTAGTATCGGGGCAGCAACTAACTATGGCTACACCTTC,CASSIGAATNYGYTF